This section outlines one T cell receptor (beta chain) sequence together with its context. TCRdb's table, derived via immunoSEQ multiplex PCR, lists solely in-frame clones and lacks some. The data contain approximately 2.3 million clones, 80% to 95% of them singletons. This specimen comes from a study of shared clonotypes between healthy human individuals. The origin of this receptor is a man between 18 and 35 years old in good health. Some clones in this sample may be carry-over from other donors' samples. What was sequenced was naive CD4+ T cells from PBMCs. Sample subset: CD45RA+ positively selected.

CDR3 sequence reads: CASSNGTGETQYF. CDR3 DNA sequence: TGTGCCAGCAGCAACGGGACAGGAGAGACCCAGTACTTC. The J gene is TRBJ2-5, the V gene TRBV21-1; no DNA check was done on the table's D call, TRBD1. TRBV21-1 is annotated as a pseudogene. This CDR3 spans 13 amino acids.